The 13 T cell receptor beta chains below all came from one sample that was sequenced in a study of T cells in Graves' hyperthyroidism and ophthalmopathy. RNA transcripts were the template for amplifying TCR beta CDR3 regions. When the TCR CDR3 underwent first-round RT-PCR, the HTBI primer set was used. MiXCR was run by TCRdb on the multiplex PCR reads, yielding one entry per CDR3 protein. The sample contains hundreds of thousands of distinct CDR3 sequences, approximately 14% of which appear only once. Material for sequencing was blood. These receptors were taken from a woman between 18 and 29 years old with Graves' hyperthyroidism.

There are many counts of this clonotype. The chain uses TRBV10-1 and TRBJ1-1; D ambiguous. The CDR3 runs 17 residues. CDR1 is WNHNN and CDR2 is SYGVQD in the germline V gene (reference sequence). Deletions cut 10 bases from V and 5 bases from J, with 29 bases between. The CDR3 loop reads CANREASAPPLGTEAFF. The CDR3 DNA follows: TGCGCCAACCGGGAGGCTTCAGCTCCACCTCTGGGGACTGAAGCTTTCTTT.

This clonotype was seen ten or more times. The chain links TRBV11-2 to TRBJ1-2; TRBD1 aligns across 7 bases. This CDR3 has 15 residues. Trimming cost V 5 bases and J 3 bases; bases outside gene matches: 9. Germline V gene data show CDR1 as SGHAT and CDR2 as FQNNGV. The CDR3 DNA follows: TGTGCCAGCAGCCCATATACCGGGACAGACTATGGCTACACCTTC. This sequence encodes CASSPYTGTDYGYTF.

This clonotype showed up many times. The chain has TRBV5-1 and TRBJ1-1; D gene uncertain. V lost 2 bases to trimming and J lost 0 bases, with 8 bases between them. Germline loops: CDR1 SGHRS, CDR2 YFSETQ. This CDR3 has 14 amino acids. CDR3 in amino acids: CASSLSSMNTEAFF. In DNA form, the CDR3 reads TGCGCCAGCAGCTTATCCAGTATGAACACTGAAGCTTTCTTT. Full variable domain (rest looked up from reference TRBV5-1 and TRBJ1-1): KAGVTQTPRYLIKTRGQQVTLSCSPISGHRSVSWYQQTPGQGLQFLFEYFSETQRNKGNFPGRFSGRQFSNSRSEMNVSTLELGDSALYLCASSLSSMNTEAFFGQGTRLTVV.

This clonotype was observed at least ten times. The rearrangement uses TRBV2 and TRBJ1-5; weak D call: TRBD1 (6 bases). V gave up 2 bases and J gave up 4 bases, with 9 bases separating them. The CDR3 length is 14 residues. CDR1 SNHLY and CDR2 FYNNEI come from the germline V gene. The CDR3 DNA reads as TGTGCCAGCAGTGAATGGGGGGCTAATCAGCCCCAGCATTTT. Its protein is CASSEWGANQPQHF. The variable domain in full, completed from reference TRBV2 and TRBJ1-5, reads EPEVTQTPSHQVTQMGQEVILRCVPISNHLYFYWYRQILGQKVEFLVSFYNNEISEKSEIFDDQFSVERPDGSNFTLKIRSTKLEDSAMYFCASSEWGANQPQHFGDGTRLSIL.

The genes are TRBV6-2 or TRBV6-3 and TRBJ2-3; 7 nucleotides match TRBD1. The CDR3 spans 15 residues. V dropped 7 bases and J dropped 2; count of bases not matched to a gene: 9. Germline values: CDR1 MNHEY, CDR2 SVGEGT. The CDR3 DNA follows: TGTGCCAGCACCCAGGGGGACGTCGTCACAGATACGCAGTATTTT. Translation: CASTQGDVVTDTQYF.

This clonotype was detected ten times or more. The V gene is TRBV7-2, the J gene TRBJ1-6; 9 nucleotides match TRBD1. Trimming at V came to 5 bases and at J to 8 bases, leaving 7 bases not matched to a gene. CDR1 is SGHTA and CDR2 is FQGNSA in the germline V gene. The CDR3 spans 15 residues. This chain's CDR3 is CASSERQGVYSPLHF. As DNA, the CDR3 is TGTGCCAGCAGCGAAAGACAGGGGGTCTATTCACCCCTCCACTTT.

This clonotype was seen many times. This chain joins TRBV7-3 and TRBJ2-5; the match to TRBD2 covers 15 bases. This CDR3 spans 15 amino acids. The V and J ends lost 5 bases and 4 bases, in that order; junction bases with no gene match: 2. From germline, CDR1 is SGHTA and CDR2 FQGTGA. The CDR3 here is CASSPGLAGGETQYF. The CDR3, as DNA: TGTGCCAGCAGCCCGGGACTAGCGGGGGGAGAGACCCAGTACTTC.

This sequence joins TRBV4-1 and TRBJ2-1, with a tentative D call TRBD1 (6 bases). The CDR3 consists of 15 residues. Germline loops: CDR1 MGHRA, CDR2 YSYEKL. The germline V and J ends were trimmed by 6 bases and 7 bases, with 19 bases remaining between them. CDR3 sequence: CASRTTGSPANEQFF. DNA for the CDR3: TGCGCCAGCAGGACCACAGGGTCCCCCGCTAATGAGCAGTTCTTC.

This clonotype was seen at least ten times. The rearrangement joins TRBV5-1 to TRBJ2-3, with TRBD1 identical over 10 bases. CDR3 size: 14 residues. CDR1 is SGHRS and CDR2 is YFSETQ in the germline V gene. The J segment lost 2 bases and the V segment lost 6 bases, leaving 3 bases of the junction unmatched. The CDR3 bases are TGCGCCAGCACTCGACAGGGGGCCACAGATACGCAGTATTTT. Its translation: CASTRQGATDTQYF.

This clonotype was observed a handful of times. The chain carries TRBV9 and TRBJ2-2; tentatively, D is TRBD2 (6 bases). V was cut by 2 bases and J by 4 bases, with 9 bases left in between. Germline assignment: CDR1 SGDLS and CDR2 YYNGEE. CDR3 length equals 14 residues. The CDR3 DNA is TGTGCCAGCAGCGTCGGGGGAATCACCGGGGAGCTGTTTTTT. Translated: CASSVGGITGELFF.

The V call is TRBV15, the J call TRBJ2-4, with TRBD2 matching 12 bases. CDR1 LNHNV and CDR2 YYDKDF come from the germline V gene (reference sequence). With V trimmed by 1 base and J by 5 bases, 9 bases remained unmatched. The CDR3 consists of 18 residues. The CDR3, as DNA: TGTGCCACCAGCAGAGCTACTAGCGGGAGGCTTGAACAAAACATTCAGTACTTC. It specifies CATSRATSGRLEQNIQYF.

The CDR3 DNA is TGCAGTGCTAGAGAAGGGAGGGAAGCTTTCTTT. It codes for CSAREGREAFF. The J gene is TRBJ1-1, the V gene TRBV20-1; D gene unclear. Per germline, CDR1 DFQATT and CDR2 SNEGSKA (reference sequence). The CDR3 is 11 residues long. V lost 0 bases, J lost 8 bases, and 7 bases lay in between.

The rearrangement joins TRBV5-1 to TRBJ2-7, with 10 bases matching TRBD2. CDR1 is SGHRS and CDR2 is YFSETQ in the germline V gene. The junction had 10 bases not matched to a gene; V was cut back by 1 base and J by 0 bases. The CDR3 is 18 amino acids. The CDR3 bases are TGCGCCAGCAGCTTGATAACCCTAGCGGGAGCTTCCTCCTACGAGCAGTACTTC. Residues: CASSLITLAGASSYEQYF.